The TCR beta chain under discussion was sequenced for a study of T cells after somatic rescue of genetic block. Germline CDR1 reads WSHSY; CDR2 reads SAAADI. The CDR3 totals 13 residues. V was shortened by 8 bases and J by 2 bases, with 13 bases between the two germline ends. Profiling relied on immunoSEQ multiplex PCR, and the TCRdb table lists in-frame clones only, not all of them. The sample has approximately 14,000 clones; around 72% are singletons. The chain couples TRBV10-2 to TRBJ2-7; D not certain. The sample consisted of peripheral blood mononuclear cells (PBMCs). The TCR comes from a boy younger than 18. CDR3 DNA: TGCGCCAGCTCGGGCCTACCCCCCTACGAGCAGTACTTC. Protein: CASSGLPPYEQYF.